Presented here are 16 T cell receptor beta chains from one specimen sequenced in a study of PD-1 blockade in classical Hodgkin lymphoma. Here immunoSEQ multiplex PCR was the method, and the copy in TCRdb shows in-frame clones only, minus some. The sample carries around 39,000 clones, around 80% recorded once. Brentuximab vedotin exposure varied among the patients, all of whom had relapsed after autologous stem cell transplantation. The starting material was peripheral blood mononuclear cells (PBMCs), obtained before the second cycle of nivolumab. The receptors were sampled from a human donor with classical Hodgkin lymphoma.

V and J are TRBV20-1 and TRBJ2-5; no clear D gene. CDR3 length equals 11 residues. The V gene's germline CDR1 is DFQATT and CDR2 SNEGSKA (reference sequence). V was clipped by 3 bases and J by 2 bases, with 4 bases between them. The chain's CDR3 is CSARGQETQYF. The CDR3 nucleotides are TGCAGTGCTAGGGGACAAGAGACCCAGTACTTC.

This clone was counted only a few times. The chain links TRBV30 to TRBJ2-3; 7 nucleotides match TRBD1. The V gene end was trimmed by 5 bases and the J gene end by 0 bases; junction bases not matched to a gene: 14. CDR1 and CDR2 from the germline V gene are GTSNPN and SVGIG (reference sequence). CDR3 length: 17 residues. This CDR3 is CAWGPQGTSSSTDTQYF. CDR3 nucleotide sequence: TGTGCCTGGGGACCACAGGGGACGTCTTCTAGCACAGATACGCAGTATTTT.

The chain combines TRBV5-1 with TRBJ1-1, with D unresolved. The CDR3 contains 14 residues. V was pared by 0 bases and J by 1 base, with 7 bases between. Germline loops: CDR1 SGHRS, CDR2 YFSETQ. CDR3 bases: TGCGCCAGCAGCTTGGAGCAGGAGAACACTGAAGCTTTCTTT. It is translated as CASSLEQENTEAFF.

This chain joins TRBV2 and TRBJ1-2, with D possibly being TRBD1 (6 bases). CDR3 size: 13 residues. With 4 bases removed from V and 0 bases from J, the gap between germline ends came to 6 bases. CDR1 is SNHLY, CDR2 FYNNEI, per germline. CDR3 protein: CASSGTANYGYTF. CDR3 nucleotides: TGTGCCAGCAGTGGGACAGCTAACTATGGCTACACCTTC.

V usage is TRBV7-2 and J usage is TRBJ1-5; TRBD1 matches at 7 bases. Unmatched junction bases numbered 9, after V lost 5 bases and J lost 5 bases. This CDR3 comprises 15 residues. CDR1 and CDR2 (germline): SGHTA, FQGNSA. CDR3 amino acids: CASSRRQGTDQPQHF. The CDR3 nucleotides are TGTGCCAGCAGCCGCCGACAGGGTACCGATCAGCCCCAGCATTTT.

CDR3 loop: CASSRTFRGENYGYTF. DNA of the CDR3: TGCGCCAGCAGCCGTACCTTCAGGGGCGAGAACTATGGCTACACCTTC. The gene calls are TRBV4-3 and TRBJ1-2, with D tentatively TRBD1 (6 bases). The CDR3 contains 16 residues. V was pared by 4 bases and J by 2 bases, with 17 bases between. Germline values: CDR1 LGHNA, CDR2 YSLEER.

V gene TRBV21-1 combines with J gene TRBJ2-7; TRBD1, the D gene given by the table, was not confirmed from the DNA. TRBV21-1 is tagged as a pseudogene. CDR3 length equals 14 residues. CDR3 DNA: TGTGCCAGCAGCAAAACTCTGAGCAGGCGCGAGCAGTACTTC. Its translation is CASSKTLSRREQYF.

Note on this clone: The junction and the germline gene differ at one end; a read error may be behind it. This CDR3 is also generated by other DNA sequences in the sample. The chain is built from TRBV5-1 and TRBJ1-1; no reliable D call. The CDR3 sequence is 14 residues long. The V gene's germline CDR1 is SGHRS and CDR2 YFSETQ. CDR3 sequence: CASSLVSLTSEAFF. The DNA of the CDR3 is TGTGCCAGCAGCTTGGTCTCACTGACAAGTGAAGCTTTCTTT.

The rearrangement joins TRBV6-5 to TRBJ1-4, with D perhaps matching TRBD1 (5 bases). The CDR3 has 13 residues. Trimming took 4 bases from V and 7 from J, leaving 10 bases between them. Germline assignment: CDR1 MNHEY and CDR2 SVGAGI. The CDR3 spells CASSSGRSEKLFF. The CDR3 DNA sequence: TGTGCCAGCAGTTCAGGGAGGAGTGAAAAACTGTTTTTT.

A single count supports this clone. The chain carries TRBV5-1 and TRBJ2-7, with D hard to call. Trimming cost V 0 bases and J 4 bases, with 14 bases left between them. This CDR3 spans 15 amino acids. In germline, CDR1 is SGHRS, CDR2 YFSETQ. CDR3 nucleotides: TGCGCCAGCAGCTTGGAATCGGAATGGGGATACGAGCAGTACTTC. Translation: CASSLESEWGYEQYF.

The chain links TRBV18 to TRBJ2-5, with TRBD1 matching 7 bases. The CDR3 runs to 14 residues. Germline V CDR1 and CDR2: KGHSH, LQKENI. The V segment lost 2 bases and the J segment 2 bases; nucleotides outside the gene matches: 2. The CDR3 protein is CASSPKTGQETQYF. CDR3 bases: TGTGCCAGCTCACCAAAGACAGGGCAAGAGACCCAGTACTTC.

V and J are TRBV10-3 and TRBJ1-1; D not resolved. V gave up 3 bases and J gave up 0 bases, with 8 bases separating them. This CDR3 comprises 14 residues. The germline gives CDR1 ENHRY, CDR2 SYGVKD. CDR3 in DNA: TGTGCCATCAGTGAAAGGTATATGAACACTGAAGCTTTCTTT. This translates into CAISERYMNTEAFF.

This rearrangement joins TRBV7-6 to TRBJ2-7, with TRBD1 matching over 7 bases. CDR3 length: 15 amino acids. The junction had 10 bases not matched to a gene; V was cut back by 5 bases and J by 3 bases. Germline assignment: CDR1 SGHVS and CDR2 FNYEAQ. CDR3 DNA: TGTGCCAGCAGCCCCCTTGTGGGACAGAACTACGAGCAGTACTTC. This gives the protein CASSPLVGQNYEQYF.

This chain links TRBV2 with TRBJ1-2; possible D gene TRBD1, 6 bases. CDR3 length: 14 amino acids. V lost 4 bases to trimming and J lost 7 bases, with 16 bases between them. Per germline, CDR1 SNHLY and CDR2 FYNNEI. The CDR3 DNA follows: TGTGCCAGCAGTGCCCAGAACAGGGCTGGTGGCTACACCTTC. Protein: CASSAQNRAGGYTF.

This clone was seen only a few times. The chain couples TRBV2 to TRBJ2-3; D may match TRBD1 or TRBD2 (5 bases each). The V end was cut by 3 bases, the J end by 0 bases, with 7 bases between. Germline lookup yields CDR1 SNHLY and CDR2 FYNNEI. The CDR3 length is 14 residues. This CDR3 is CASSERDSTDTQYF. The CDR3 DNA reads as TGTGCCAGCAGTGAGAGGGACAGCACAGATACGCAGTATTTT.

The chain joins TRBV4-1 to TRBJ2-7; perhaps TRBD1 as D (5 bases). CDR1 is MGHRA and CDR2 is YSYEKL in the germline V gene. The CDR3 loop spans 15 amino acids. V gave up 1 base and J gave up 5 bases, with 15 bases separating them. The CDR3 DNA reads TGCGCCAGCAGCCAAGTGGCAGGGTATGTCGACGAGCAGTACTTC. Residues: CASSQVAGYVDEQYF.